This entry lists 25 T cell receptor beta chains sequenced from one sample in a study of T cells after yellow fever vaccination. TCRdb recomputed calls from the 5' RACE reads with MiXCR, one row per CDR3 protein. The sample yields some 600,000 distinct CDR3 sequences, 17% seen once. Sequencing used PBMCs, obtained roughly 5 days after the first yellow fever vaccination. These receptors all come from a man younger than 35 who received the YFV17D yellow fever vaccine.

CDR3 amino acids: CSARLGLHNEQFF. DNA of the CDR3: TGCAGTGCTAGGCTCGGGCTCCACAATGAGCAGTTCTTC. This chain connects TRBV20-1 to TRBJ2-1; D gene ambiguous. The germline CDR1 and CDR2 sequences are DFQATT and SNEGSKA (reference sequence). The CDR3 is 13 amino acids. Trimming shortened V by 3 bases and J by 5 bases, and 11 bases separated the two germline ends.

This clonotype was detected many times. The rearrangement links TRBV7-2 to TRBJ1-1; no clear D. V was cut by 2 bases and J by 4 bases, with 2 bases left in between. Germline CDR1 reads SGHTA; CDR2 reads FQGNSA. The CDR3 contains 11 residues. CDR3 region: CASSLLTEAFF. DNA of the CDR3: TGTGCCAGCAGCTTACTCACTGAAGCTTTCTTT.

About this clonotype itself: Germline and junction disagree at one end, which may indicate a read error. The chain is built from TRBV5-1 and TRBJ1-1; no clear D gene. The CDR3 has 15 residues. Germline CDR1 is SGHRS and CDR2 is YFSETQ. DNA of the CDR3: TGCGCCAGCAGATTGGGCAGTCCCGCGAACACTGAAGCTTTCTTT. Protein: CASRLGSPANTEAFF.

The chain links TRBV9 to TRBJ1-5; the match to TRBD1 covers 7 bases. CDR3 length equals 16 residues. Germline CDR1 is SGDLS and CDR2 is YYNGEE. The trim removed 4 bases at V and 6 bases at J, leaving 13 bases unmatched. CDR3 in DNA: TGTGCCAGCAGCCCAGGGGAGGGGGCGCTGGGTCAGCCCCAGCATTTT. Its translation: CASSPGEGALGQPQHF.

This sequence joins TRBV7-9 and TRBJ1-2, with D tentatively TRBD1 (5 bases). The CDR3 is made up of 14 amino acids. Germline V gene sequence: CDR1 SEHNR, CDR2 FQNEAQ (reference sequence). V dropped 5 bases and J dropped 2 bases, with 12 bases sitting between them. CDR3 sequence: CASSLSEGNYGYTF. The CDR3 nucleotides are TGTGCCAGCAGCCTGAGCGAGGGGAACTATGGCTACACCTTC.

This clonotype was seen many times. The rearrangement links TRBV7-2 to TRBJ2-1, with 11 bases that match TRBD2. Trimming at V came to 1 base and at J to 6 bases, leaving 2 bases not matched to a gene. Looked up from germline, CDR1 is SGHTA and CDR2 is FQGNSA. The CDR3 loop spans 15 amino acids. CDR3 coding DNA: TGTGCCAGCAGCTTAGGTAGCGGGGGGGCCAATGAGCAGTTCTTC. This codes for CASSLGSGGANEQFF.

The rearrangement joins TRBV12-3 or TRBV12-4 to TRBJ2-6, with 10 bases that match TRBD1. The J segment lost 2 bases and the V segment lost 4 bases, leaving 8 bases of the junction unmatched. CDR3 length equals 18 residues. The CDR3 reads CASSSSGTGVPGANVLTF. The CDR3 nucleotides are TGTGCCAGCAGTTCTTCCGGGACAGGGGTACCTGGGGCCAACGTCCTGACTTTC.

The rearrangement uses TRBV12-3 or TRBV12-4 and TRBJ1-5; unclear D gene. Trimming stripped 1 base from V and 1 base from J, with 8 bases between. The CDR3 is 15 residues long. The CDR3 protein is CASSLDRLSNQPQHF. The CDR3 DNA reads TGTGCCAGCAGTTTAGACCGTCTCAGCAATCAGCCCCAGCATTTT.

The chain is built from TRBV12-3 or TRBV12-4 and TRBJ2-2; 8 nucleotides match TRBD2. V lost 5 bases, J lost 2 bases, and 4 bases stayed unmatched. The CDR3 covers 15 residues. CDR3 coding DNA: TGTGCCAGCAGTATTAGCGGGGATAACACCGGGGAGCTGTTTTTT. Translated: CASSISGDNTGELFF.

The rearrangement joins TRBV5-1 to TRBJ2-2; 9 bases agree with TRBD2. This CDR3 has 18 residues. J gave up 2 bases and V 0 bases, and 8 bases lay outside the gene matches. Germline lookup yields CDR1 SGHRS and CDR2 YFSETQ. CDR3 nucleotide sequence: TGCGCCAGCAGCTTGGAAGCGGGGGGCCAGATAAACACCGGGGAGCTGTTTTTT. Encoded protein: CASSLEAGGQINTGELFF.

This clonotype was picked up a small number of times. The V gene is TRBV3-1, the J gene TRBJ2-1; 12 bases are a match to TRBD2. Germline CDR1 is LGHDT and CDR2 is YNNKEL (reference sequence). CDR3 length equals 16 residues. V lost 2 bases and J lost 5; bases outside the gene matches: 4. CDR3 DNA sequence: TGTGCCAGCAGCCAACCTCGACTAGCGGGGGACAATGAGCAGTTCTTC. The encoded protein is CASSQPRLAGDNEQFF.

This chain connects TRBV6-1 to TRBJ1-1, with a possible D match to TRBD1 (5 bases). Trimming took off 0 bases at V and 4 bases at J, with 12 bases between the two ends. This CDR3 is 15 amino acids long. Looked up from germline, CDR1 is MNHNS and CDR2 is SASEGT. The CDR3 DNA reads TGTGCCAGCAGTGAAGCAGGGCGGGGGGGCACTGAAGCTTTCTTT. This gives the protein CASSEAGRGGTEAFF.

This clonotype has just a few counts. The rearrangement uses TRBV9 and TRBJ2-5; 14 bases are shared with TRBD2. This CDR3 comprises 17 residues. The germline V gene has CDR1 SGDLS and CDR2 YYNGEE. Losses at the gene ends were 3 bases for V and 2 bases for J; bases not matched to a gene: 6. DNA for the CDR3: TGTGCCAGCAGCGAGACTAGCGGGGGGGCGGGGCAAGAGACCCAGTACTTC. Translation gives CASSETSGGAGQETQYF.

This chain uses TRBV20-1 with TRBJ2-7, with 10 bases lining up with TRBD1. This CDR3 is 12 amino acids long. Looked up from germline, CDR1 is DFQATT and CDR2 is SNEGSKA (reference sequence). V shed 6 bases and J 3 bases; nucleotides not matched to a gene: 2. Here the CDR3 DNA reads TGCAGTGCAAGGACAGGGGGCTACGAGCAGTACTTC. Translated: CSARTGGYEQYF.

This chain joins TRBV15 and TRBJ2-7; 7 bases line up with TRBD1. Germline trimming cut 5 bases from V and 3 bases from J; bases unmatched to any gene: 19. The CDR3 runs 18 residues. Germline loops: CDR1 LNHNV, CDR2 YYDKDF (reference sequence). The DNA for the CDR3 is TGTGCCACCAGCGGCGACAGGGTCCGGACTGCTTCCCTCTACGAGCAGTACTTC. Translation gives CATSGDRVRTASLYEQYF.

The rearrangement joins TRBV29-1 to TRBJ2-5; TRBD2 is a possible D gene (6 bases). V dropped 6 bases and J dropped 5 bases, with 13 bases sitting between them. The CDR3 is made up of 12 amino acids. The germline gives CDR1 SQVTM, CDR2 ANQGSEA. CDR3 residues: CSVAGGSETQYF. DNA for the CDR3: TGCAGCGTGGCTGGAGGGTCCGAGACCCAGTACTTC. The whole variable domain, filled in from reference TRBV29-1 and TRBJ2-5, reads SAVISQKPSRDICQRGTSLTIQCQVDSQVTMMFWYRQQPGQSLTLIATANQGSEATYESGFVIDKFPISRPNLTFSTLTVSNMSPEDSSIYLCSVAGGSETQYFGPGTRLLVL.

This clonotype was recorded a few times. The chain links TRBV6-1 to TRBJ2-3; D might be TRBD1 or TRBD2, each matching 5 bases. The CDR3 loop spans 13 amino acids. The V and J ends lost 8 bases and 4 bases respectively, with 13 bases between them. Germline-derived CDR1 and CDR2 are MNHNS and SASEGT. CDR3 amino acids: CASRGSSPDTQYF. CDR3 DNA: TGTGCCAGCCGGGGCTCCTCTCCAGATACGCAGTATTTT.

The chain is built from TRBV20-1 and TRBJ2-7; D tentatively fits TRBD1 or TRBD2 (5 bases each). The V end was cut by 3 bases, the J end by 6 bases, with 15 bases between. Germline V gives CDR1 DFQATT, CDR2 SNEGSKA (reference sequence). CDR3 size: 13 residues. The CDR3, as DNA: TGCAGTGCTAGTGAGAGTCCGGGGCGCGAGCAGTACGTC. It yields the protein CSASESPGREQYV.

This clonotype was recorded at least ten times. V is TRBV4-1 and J is TRBJ1-2; D is uncertain. Germline V gene data show CDR1 as MGHRA and CDR2 as YSYEKL. The CDR3 extends over 15 amino acids. The V gene lost 0 bases and the J gene lost 4 bases, with 12 bases spanning the gap. This CDR3 reads CASSQDREVGYGYTF. For the CDR3, the DNA is TGCGCCAGCAGCCAAGATCGGGAGGTTGGCTATGGCTACACCTTC.

V usage is TRBV27 and J usage is TRBJ2-3; TRBD2 aligns across 13 bases. Germline V CDR1 and CDR2: MNHEY, SMNVEV (reference sequence). This CDR3 contains 16 residues. The V and J ends lost 7 bases and 1 base, in that order; junction bases with no gene match: 5. The CDR3 reads CASTRTSGGGTDTQYF. Written as DNA, the CDR3 is TGTGCCAGCACCCGGACTAGCGGGGGTGGCACAGATACGCAGTATTTT.

The rearrangement uses TRBV4-1 and TRBJ2-1; D is possibly TRBD1 (5 bases). The CDR3 totals 16 residues. V gave up 4 bases and J gave up 8 bases, with 21 bases separating them. Germline assignment: CDR1 MGHRA and CDR2 YSYEKL. The CDR3, as DNA: TGCGCCAGCAGCCCGCCCAAGGGGTTACTGATCGATGAGCAGTTCTTC. This codes for CASSPPKGLLIDEQFF.

The chain couples TRBV6-1 to TRBJ2-5; TRBD2 agrees at 10 bases. CDR3 length equals 17 residues. The germline gives CDR1 MNHNS, CDR2 SASEGT. Trimming cost V 7 bases and J 5 bases; bases outside gene matches: 16. CDR3 nucleotide sequence: TGTGCCAGCATCAACGGGCTAGCGGGGGCCCTACGGGAGACCCAGTACTTC. Translated, it gives CASINGLAGALRETQYF.

The V gene is TRBV18, the J gene TRBJ2-5; unclear D gene. The CDR3 spans 14 residues. Between the trimmed V and J ends, which lost 1 base and 0 bases, there was a span of 6 bases. From germline, CDR1 is KGHSH and CDR2 LQKENI. This chain's CDR3 is CASSPLENQETQYF. CDR3 bases: TGTGCCAGCTCACCACTCGAGAACCAAGAGACCCAGTACTTC. Full variable domain (outside the CDR3, taken from reference TRBV18 and TRBJ2-5): NAGVMQNPRHLVRRRGQEARLRCSPMKGHSHVYWYRQLPEEGLKFMVYLQKENIIDESGMPKERFSAEFPKEGPSILRIQQVVRGDSAAYFCASSPLENQETQYFGPGTRLLVL.

This clonotype was counted only a few times. This chain connects TRBV3-1 to TRBJ2-2, with D perhaps TRBD1 or TRBD2 (5 bases each). Per the germline V gene, CDR1 is LGHDT and CDR2 is YNNKEL (reference sequence). The V end was cut by 3 bases, the J end by 5 bases, with 10 bases between. The CDR3 length is 14 residues. The CDR3 DNA is TGTGCCAGCAGCCAGTCTGAGGGGACCGGGGAGCTGTTTTTT. Translation: CASSQSEGTGELFF.

This clonotype was detected only a few times. The rearrangement uses TRBV5-1 and TRBJ2-1; TRBD2 agrees at 9 bases. V trimming: 4 bases; J trimming: 4 bases; junction bases outside the gene matches: 9. Germline V CDR1 and CDR2: SGHRS, YFSETQ. The CDR3 sequence is 16 residues long. CDR3 coding DNA: TGCGCCAGCAGCCCTTCCCTAGCGGGGCCTTACAATGAGCAGTTCTTC. It encodes CASSPSLAGPYNEQFF.